This record looks at one T cell receptor (beta chain) sequence and its context. Antigen: not known. Naive CD8 populations comprised CD45RO-negative cells positively selected for CCR7, excluding terminally differentiated effector memory CD45RA+ cells. Adult donors, all healthy and HIV-negative, had no recent acute infections or vaccinations. This entry is derived from a study of shared clonotypes between healthy human individuals. At the level of the study: Used for every donor were three CD4 naive, three CD4 memory, two CD8 naive and one CD8 memory plate. The study's findings and limits: The study's rarefaction showed incomplete sorted-subset sequencing despite large depth. Generation probabilities were higher for clonotypes shared across all four sorted-subset donors than for unshared ones.

CDR3 length: 17 amino acids. The V segment lost 0 bases and the J segment 1 base; nucleotides outside the gene matches: 7. The V gene's germline CDR1 is MNHEY and CDR2 SMNVEV (reference sequence). The data were produced by immunoSEQ multiplex PCR, yet TCRdb's version contains in-frame clones alone and is incomplete. The sample carries roughly 2,000,000 clones, roughly 93% recorded once. This sequence was found in a man between 18 and 29 years old in good health. Some clones in this sample may be carry-over from other donors' samples. Sequenced: naive CD8+ T cells from PBMCs. V usage is TRBV27 and J usage is TRBJ2-7; 9 positions match TRBD1. The CDR3 loop reads CASSLSKGTGRSYEQYF. CDR3 sequence (DNA): TGTGCCAGCAGTTTATCGAAAGGGACAGGGAGGTCCTACGAGCAGTACTTC.